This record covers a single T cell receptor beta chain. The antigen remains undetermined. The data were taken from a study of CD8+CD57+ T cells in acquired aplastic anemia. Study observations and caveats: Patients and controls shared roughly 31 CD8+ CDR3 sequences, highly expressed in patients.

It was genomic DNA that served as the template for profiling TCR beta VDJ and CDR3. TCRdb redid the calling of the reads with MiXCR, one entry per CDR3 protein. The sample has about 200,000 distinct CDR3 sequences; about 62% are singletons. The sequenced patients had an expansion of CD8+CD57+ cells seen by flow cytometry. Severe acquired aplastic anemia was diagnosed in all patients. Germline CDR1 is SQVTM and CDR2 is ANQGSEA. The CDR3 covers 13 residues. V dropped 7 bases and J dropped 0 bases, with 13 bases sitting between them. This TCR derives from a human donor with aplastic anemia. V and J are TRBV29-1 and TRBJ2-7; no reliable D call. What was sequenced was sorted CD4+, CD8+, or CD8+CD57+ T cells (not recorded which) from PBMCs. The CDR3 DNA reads TGCAGCGCATTAAAAGGCCTCTCCTACGAGCAGTACTTC. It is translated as CSALKGLSYEQYF.